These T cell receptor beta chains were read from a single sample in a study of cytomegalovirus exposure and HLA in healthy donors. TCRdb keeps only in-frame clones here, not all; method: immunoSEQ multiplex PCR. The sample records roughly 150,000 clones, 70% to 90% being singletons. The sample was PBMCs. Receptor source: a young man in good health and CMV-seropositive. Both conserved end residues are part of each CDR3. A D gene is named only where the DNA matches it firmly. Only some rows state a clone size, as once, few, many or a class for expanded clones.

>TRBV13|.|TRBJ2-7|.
TGTGCCAGCAGCTTAGACAGTTCTTACGAGCAGTACTTC
CASSLDSSYEQYF
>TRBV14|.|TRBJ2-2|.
TGTGCCAGCAGCCAGCAACTCATCACGAACACCGGGGAGCTGTTTTTT
CASSQQLITNTGELFF
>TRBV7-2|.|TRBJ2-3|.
TGTGCCAGCAGCTTAGCTGGGGCAGGGGTAAGCACAGATACGCAGTATTTT
CASSLAGAGVSTDTQYF
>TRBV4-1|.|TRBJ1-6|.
TGCGCCAGCAGCTTTCGGAGCTCCTATAATTCACCCCTCCACTTT
CASSFRSSYNSPLHF
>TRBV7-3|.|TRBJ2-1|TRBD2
TGTGCCAGCAGCTTAGGGCTAGCGGGCAATGAGCAGTTCTTC
CASSLGLAGNEQFF
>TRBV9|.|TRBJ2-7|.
TGTGCCAGCAGCCAACAGGGTGGCTACGAGCAGTACTTC
CASSQQGGYEQYF
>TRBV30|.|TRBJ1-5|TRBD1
TGTGCCTGGGGGACAGGTCAGAATCAGCCCCAGCATTTT
CAWGTGQNQPQHF
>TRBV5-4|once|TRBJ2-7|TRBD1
TGTGCCAGCAGCTCGGGACAGGGGTTATACGAGCAGTACTTC
CASSSGQGLYEQYF
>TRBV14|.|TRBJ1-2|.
TGTGCCAGCAGCCAATCAGGCGCTGGCTACACCTTC
CASSQSGAGYTF
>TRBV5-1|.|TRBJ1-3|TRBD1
TGCGCCAGCAGCTCAAGGGGGCGAGGTAGAAACACCATATATTTT
CASSSRGRGRNTIYF
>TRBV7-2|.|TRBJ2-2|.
TGTGCCAGCAGCCCCCCGTCGGGGGTTACGACCGGGGAGCTGTTTTTT
CASSPPSGVTTGELFF
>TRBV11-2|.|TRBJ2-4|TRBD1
TGTGCCAGCAGTTATACAGGGGGCAAAAACATTCAGTACTTC
CASSYTGGKNIQYF
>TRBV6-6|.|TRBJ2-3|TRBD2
TGTGCCAGCAGTTTGGCGGGAGGGCCCAGAGATACGCAGTATTTT
CASSLAGGPRDTQYF
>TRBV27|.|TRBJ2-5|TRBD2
TGTGCCAGCAGTTTATCGAAGGGACTACGAGAGACCCAGTACTTC
CASSLSKGLRETQYF
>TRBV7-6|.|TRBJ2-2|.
TGTGCCAGCAGGATATGGACAAGCGCGAACACCGGGGAGCTGTTTTTT
CASRIWTSANTGELFF
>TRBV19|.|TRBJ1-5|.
TGTGCCAGTAGTATCAGGAGGGCTAGCAATCAGCCCCAGCATTTT
CASSIRRASNQPQHF
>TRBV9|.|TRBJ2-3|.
TGTGCCAGCAGCGTAGAAGGGGCGGGAACGCAGTATTTT
CASSVEGAGTQYF
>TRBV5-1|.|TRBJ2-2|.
TGCGCCAGCAGCCTCGGACAGTCCGGGGAGCTGTTTTTT
CASSLGQSGELFF
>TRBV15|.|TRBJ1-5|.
TGTGCCACCCCGGGGGAAATTCAAAATCAGCCCCAGCATTTT
CATPGEIQNQPQHF
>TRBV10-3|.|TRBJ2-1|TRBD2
TGTGCCATCAGTGAGTCGAAACCGACAAGCGGGGTACCTTACAATGAGCAGTTCTTC
CAISESKPTSGVPYNEQFF
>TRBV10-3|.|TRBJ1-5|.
TGTGCCATCAGTGAGGAGCAGGGCCAAATCAGAGCCCAGCATTTT
CAISEEQGQIRAQHF
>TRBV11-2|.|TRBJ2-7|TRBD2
TGTGCCAGCAGTCCAACTAGCGCCCGCGGATACGAGCAGTACTTC
CASSPTSARGYEQYF
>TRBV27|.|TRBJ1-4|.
TGTGCCAGCAGTCCCGAACAAATACAGGGTATTAAGAAACTGTTTTTT
CASSPEQIQGIKKLFF